This TCR beta chain derives from a study of blood T cell repertoires in COVID-19. Germline V gene data show CDR1 as KGHDR and CDR2 as SFDVKD. Trimming cost V 4 bases and J 0 bases; bases outside gene matches: 4. This CDR3 has 17 amino acids. Repertoires were generated with immunoSEQ multiplex PCR, while TCRdb's copy carries only in-frame clones and drops some. The sample includes approximately 120,000 clones, 75% to 90% of them seen just once. This sequence joins TRBV24-1 and TRBJ2-2, with TRBD2 matching over 10 bases. The receptor comes from a human donor in a cohort sampled during active COVID-19. Material for sequencing was peripheral blood. The CDR3 sequence is CATSDPTSGANTGELFF. The CDR3 coding sequence is TGTGCCACCAGTGACCCCACTAGCGGGGCGAACACCGGGGAGCTGTTTTTT.